The 17 T cell receptor beta chains given below trace back to one sample, sequenced in a study of blood T cell repertoires in COVID-19. TCRdb keeps only in-frame clones here, not all; method: immunoSEQ multiplex PCR. The sample has around 97,000 clones; roughly four fifths are singletons. Sequencing used peripheral blood. These receptors all come from a man between 65 and 80 years old with acute or convalescent COVID-19.

A single count supports this clone. This chain links TRBV12-3 or TRBV12-4 with TRBJ2-4, with D possibly matching TRBD2 (6 bases). There are 13 residues in the CDR3. The ends were cut back, 3 bases at V and 8 bases at J, with 11 bases in the middle. The CDR3 DNA sequence: TGTGCCAGCAGTTTTTCTAGCGAGGACATTCAGTACTTC. Amino acid sequence: CASSFSSEDIQYF.

This chain links TRBV30 with TRBJ1-5; D may be TRBD1 (5 bases). The V gene lost 1 base and the J gene lost 2 bases, with 12 bases spanning the gap. The CDR3 spans 15 residues. The germline V gene has CDR1 GTSNPN and CDR2 SVGIG (reference sequence). DNA for the CDR3: TGTGCCTGGAGTGAATCTACGGGGGGCAATCAGCCCCAGCATTTT. It translates to CAWSESTGGNQPQHF.

The gene calls are TRBV18 and TRBJ1-2, with 7 bases identical to TRBD1. The CDR3 runs 13 residues. Germline-derived CDR1 and CDR2 are KGHSH and LQKENI. V was pared by 4 bases and J by 6 bases, with 5 bases of the junction left unmatched. In DNA, the CDR3 is TGTGCCAGCTCACAAGGGACAGTCGATGGCTACACCTTC. As protein: CASSQGTVDGYTF.

The J gene is TRBJ1-5, the V gene TRBV7-2; D is ambiguous. Per the germline V gene, CDR1 is SGHTA and CDR2 is FQGNSA. Trimming removed 2 bases at V and 4 bases at J, with 9 bases between. The CDR3 runs 14 residues. The CDR3 nucleotides are TGTGCCAGCAGCTTACTCACTGAAAATCAGCCCCAGCATTTT. Translating gives CASSLLTENQPQHF.

V usage is TRBV5-1 and J usage is TRBJ2-3, with 8 bases matching TRBD2. Germline loops: CDR1 SGHRS, CDR2 YFSETQ. CDR3 length equals 15 residues. V was clipped by 1 base and J by 3 bases; unmatched bases: 4. CDR3 sequence: CASSLSGLATDTQYF. The CDR3 nucleotides read TGCGCCAGCAGCTTGAGCGGACTAGCAACAGATACGCAGTATTTT.

V is TRBV11-1 and J is TRBJ2-3, with TRBD2 matching 9 bases. Germline CDR1 reads SGHAT; CDR2 reads FQDESV (reference sequence). V gave up 4 bases and J gave up 4 bases; unmatched junction bases: 3. This CDR3 contains 14 residues. The CDR3 DNA follows: TGTGCCAGCAGCTCTCCTAGCGGGGCAGATACGCAGTATTTT. This sequence encodes CASSSPSGADTQYF.

The chain recombines TRBV4-3 with TRBJ2-1; maybe TRBD2 (5 bases). V gave up 2 bases and J gave up 12 bases, with 23 bases separating them. This CDR3 has 16 amino acids. The germline V gene encodes CDR1 LGHNA and CDR2 YSLEER. This CDR3 is CASSQRGEVALSRQFF. CDR3 nucleotides: TGCGCCAGCAGCCAACGCGGCGAAGTAGCGCTGTCCCGGCAGTTCTTC.

The chain links TRBV4-2 to TRBJ2-2, with 9 bases identical to TRBD2. Germline values: CDR1 LGHNA, CDR2 YNFKEQ. The V and J ends lost 0 bases and 4 bases, in that order; junction bases with no gene match: 9. This CDR3 region has 18 residues. CDR3 sequence (DNA): TGTGCCAGCAGCCAAGATCTGGTAGCGGGGGCGCTCACCGGGGAGCTGTTTTTT. As protein: CASSQDLVAGALTGELFF.

The rearrangement uses TRBV18 and TRBJ1-4; D is undetermined. The length of the CDR3 is 15 residues. The V gene's germline CDR1 is KGHSH and CDR2 LQKENI. The V and J ends lost 6 bases and 0 bases respectively, with 11 bases between them. DNA for the CDR3: TGTGCCAGCTCTCAATACGGTGCAACTAATGAAAAACTGTTTTTT. Amino acids: CASSQYGATNEKLFF.

The V gene is TRBV11-2, the J gene TRBJ2-7, with a possible D match to TRBD1 (6 bases). The CDR3 extends over 16 amino acids. Germline values: CDR1 SGHAT, CDR2 FQNNGV. The V end lost 2 bases, the J end lost 1 base, and 15 bases lay between the germline ends. The CDR3 is CASSLTSGAQSYEQYF. CDR3 sequence (DNA): TGTGCCAGCAGCTTAACTTCAGGGGCGCAATCCTACGAGCAGTACTTC.

This CDR3 is CATSDRRDTYEQYF. The CDR3 DNA follows: TGTGCCACCAGTGACCGCCGGGACACCTACGAGCAGTACTTC. The chain joins TRBV24-1 to TRBJ2-7, with D possibly matching TRBD1 (6 bases). The CDR3 totals 14 residues. The V end lost 4 bases, the J end lost 2 bases, and 11 bases lay between the germline ends. The V gene's germline CDR1 is KGHDR and CDR2 SFDVKD.

The chain employs TRBV30 and TRBJ1-1, with a possible D match to TRBD1 (6 bases). Per germline, CDR1 GTSNPN and CDR2 SVGIG (reference sequence). There are 12 residues in the CDR3. V shed 4 bases and J shed 5 bases, with 11 bases lying between them. The CDR3 region has the DNA TGTGCCTGGAAAACAGGGCCGACTGAAGCTTTCTTT. This encodes CAWKTGPTEAFF.

V gene TRBV25-1 combines with J gene TRBJ1-1, with D hard to call. Germline CDR1 reads MGHDK; CDR2 reads SYGVNS. The ends were cut back, 3 bases at V and 5 bases at J, with 7 bases in the middle. The CDR3 loop spans 12 amino acids. The CDR3 DNA follows: TGTGCCAGCAGTGATCCAAAAACTGAAGCTTTCTTT. It is translated as CASSDPKTEAFF.

The chain is built from TRBV23-1 and TRBJ1-2; 10 bases are shared with TRBD1. TRBV23-1 is reported as an ORF; its role is uncertain. This CDR3 contains 18 residues. The ends lost 0 bases at V and 8 bases at J; junction bases unmatched: 15. CDR3 loop: CASSQSGRTGGREVGYTF. The CDR3 DNA sequence: TGCGCCAGCAGTCAATCTGGGAGGACAGGGGGGCGGGAAGTGGGCTACACCTTC.

This chain joins TRBV7-2 and TRBJ2-3, with 8 positions matching TRBD1. The CDR3 sequence is 15 residues long. Germline V CDR1 and CDR2: SGHTA, FQGNSA. V gave up 1 base and J gave up 8 bases; unmatched junction bases: 8. The CDR3 protein is CASSLEPWTGSTQYF. CDR3 nucleotide sequence: TGTGCCAGCAGCTTAGAACCATGGACAGGGAGTACGCAGTATTTT.

This clone has only a few counts. The rearrangement links TRBV11-2 to TRBJ2-5; 7 nucleotides align to TRBD2. The V and J ends lost 5 bases and 6 bases, in that order; junction bases with no gene match: 12. The CDR3 is made up of 15 amino acids. The germline V gene has CDR1 SGHAT and CDR2 FQNNGV. The DNA for the CDR3 is TGTGCCAGCAGCGTTCCGGGACGGGGGGAGAAGACCCAGTACTTC. Translation: CASSVPGRGEKTQYF.

This clone was seen only a few times. This chain links TRBV7-8 with TRBJ2-4; 9 bases match TRBD2. The CDR3 totals 16 residues. V shed 5 bases and J 0 bases; nucleotides not matched to a gene: 5. Per the germline V gene, CDR1 is SGHVS and CDR2 is FQNEAQ. Written as DNA, the CDR3 is TGTGCCAGCAGCCGAGCGGGAGGTGGAGCCAAAAACATTCAGTACTTC. This translates into CASSRAGGGAKNIQYF.